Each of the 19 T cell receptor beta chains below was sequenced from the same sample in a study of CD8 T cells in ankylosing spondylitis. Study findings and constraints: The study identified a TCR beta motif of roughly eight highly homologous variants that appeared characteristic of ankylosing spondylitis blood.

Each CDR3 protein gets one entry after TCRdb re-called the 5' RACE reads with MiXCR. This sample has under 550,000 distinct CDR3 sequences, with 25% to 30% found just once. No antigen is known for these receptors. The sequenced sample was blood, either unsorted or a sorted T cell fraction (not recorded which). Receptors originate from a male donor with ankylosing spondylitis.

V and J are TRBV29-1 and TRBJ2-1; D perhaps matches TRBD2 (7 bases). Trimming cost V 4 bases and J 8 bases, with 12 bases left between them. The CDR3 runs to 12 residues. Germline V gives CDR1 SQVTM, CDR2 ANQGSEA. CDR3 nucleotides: TGCAGCGTTGGGGGGGGGCCGGATGAGCAGTTCTTC. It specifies CSVGGGPDEQFF.

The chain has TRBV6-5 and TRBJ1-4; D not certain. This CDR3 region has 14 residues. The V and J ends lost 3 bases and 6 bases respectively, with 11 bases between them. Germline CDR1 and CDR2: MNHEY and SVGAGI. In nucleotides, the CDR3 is TGTGCCAGCAGTTATTCCAACGGTTATGAAAAACTGTTTTTT. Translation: CASSYSNGYEKLFF.

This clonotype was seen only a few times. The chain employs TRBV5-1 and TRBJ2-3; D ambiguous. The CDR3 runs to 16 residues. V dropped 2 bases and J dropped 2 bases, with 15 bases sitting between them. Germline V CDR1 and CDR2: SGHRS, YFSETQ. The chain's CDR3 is CASSLGPADATDTQYF. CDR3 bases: TGCGCCAGCAGCTTAGGGCCCGCCGATGCCACAGATACGCAGTATTTT.

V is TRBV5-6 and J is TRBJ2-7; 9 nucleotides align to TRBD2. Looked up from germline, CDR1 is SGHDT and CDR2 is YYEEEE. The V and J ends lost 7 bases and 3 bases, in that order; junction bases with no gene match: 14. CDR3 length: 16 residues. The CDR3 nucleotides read TGTGCCAGCTCACAAGATCCGGGACTAGCTGACTACGAGCAGTACGTC. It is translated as CASSQDPGLADYEQYV.

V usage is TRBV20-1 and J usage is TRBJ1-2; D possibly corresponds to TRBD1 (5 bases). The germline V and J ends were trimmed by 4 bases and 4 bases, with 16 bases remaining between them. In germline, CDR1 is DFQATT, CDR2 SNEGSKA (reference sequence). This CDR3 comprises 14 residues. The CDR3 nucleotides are TGCAGTGCTATAAGTTCGGGGGACTTCTATGGCTACACCTTC. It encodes CSAISSGDFYGYTF.

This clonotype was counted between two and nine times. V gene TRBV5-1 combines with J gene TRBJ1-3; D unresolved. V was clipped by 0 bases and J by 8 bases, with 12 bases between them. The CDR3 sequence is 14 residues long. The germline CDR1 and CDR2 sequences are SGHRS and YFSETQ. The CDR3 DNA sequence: TGCGCCAGCAGCTTGGCGCCCTCTCGGGACACCATATATTTT. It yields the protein CASSLAPSRDTIYF. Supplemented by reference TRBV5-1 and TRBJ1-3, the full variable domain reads KAGVTQTPRYLIKTRGQQVTLSCSPISGHRSVSWYQQTPGQGLQFLFEYFSETQRNKGNFPGRFSGRQFSNSRSEMNVSTLELGDSALYLCASSLAPSRDTIYFGEGSWLTVV.

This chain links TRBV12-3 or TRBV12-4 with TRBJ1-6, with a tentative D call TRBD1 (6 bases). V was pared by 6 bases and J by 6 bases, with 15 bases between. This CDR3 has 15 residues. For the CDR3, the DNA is TGTGCCAGCAGATCCACAGGGTTAAGTAATTCACCCCTCCACTTT. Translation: CASRSTGLSNSPLHF.

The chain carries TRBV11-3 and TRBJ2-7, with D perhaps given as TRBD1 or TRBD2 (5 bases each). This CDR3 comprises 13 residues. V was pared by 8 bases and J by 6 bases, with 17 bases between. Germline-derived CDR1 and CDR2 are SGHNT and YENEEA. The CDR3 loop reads CASGRVRGAEQYV. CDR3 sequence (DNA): TGTGCCAGCGGCAGGGTACGGGGAGCCGAGCAGTACGTC.

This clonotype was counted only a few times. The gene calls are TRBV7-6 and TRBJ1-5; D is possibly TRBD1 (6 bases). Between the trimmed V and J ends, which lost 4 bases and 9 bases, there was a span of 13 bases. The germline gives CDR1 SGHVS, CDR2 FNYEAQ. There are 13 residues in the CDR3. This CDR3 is CASSSPDSGPQHF. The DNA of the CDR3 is TGTGCCAGCAGCTCCCCGGACAGCGGGCCCCAGCATTTT.

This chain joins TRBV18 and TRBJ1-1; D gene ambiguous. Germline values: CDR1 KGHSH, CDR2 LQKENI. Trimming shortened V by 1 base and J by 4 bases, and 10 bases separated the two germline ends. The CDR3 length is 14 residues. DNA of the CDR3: TGTGCCAGCTCACCACGTGGCCGGAGCACTGAAGCTTTCTTT. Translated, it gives CASSPRGRSTEAFF.

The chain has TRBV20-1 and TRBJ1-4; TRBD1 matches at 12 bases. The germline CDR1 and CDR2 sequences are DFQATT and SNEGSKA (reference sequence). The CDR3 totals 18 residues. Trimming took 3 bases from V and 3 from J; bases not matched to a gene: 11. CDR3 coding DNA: TGCAGTGCTAGTCGGTCCCCGGGACAGGGGGCGGCTAATGAAAAACTGTTTTTT. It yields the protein CSASRSPGQGAANEKLFF.

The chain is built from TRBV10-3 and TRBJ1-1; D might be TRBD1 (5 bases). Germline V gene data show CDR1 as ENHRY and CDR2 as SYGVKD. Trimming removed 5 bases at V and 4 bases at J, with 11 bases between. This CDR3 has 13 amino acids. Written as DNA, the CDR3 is TGTGCCATCAGTCCCCAGGGAGGCACTGAAGCTTTCTTT. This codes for CAISPQGGTEAFF.

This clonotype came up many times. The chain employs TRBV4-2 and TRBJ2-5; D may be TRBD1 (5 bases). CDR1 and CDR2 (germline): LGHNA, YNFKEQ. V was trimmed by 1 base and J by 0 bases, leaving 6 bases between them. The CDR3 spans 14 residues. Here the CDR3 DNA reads TGTGCCAGCAGCCAAGGACAGTACCAAGAGACCCAGTACTTC. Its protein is CASSQGQYQETQYF.

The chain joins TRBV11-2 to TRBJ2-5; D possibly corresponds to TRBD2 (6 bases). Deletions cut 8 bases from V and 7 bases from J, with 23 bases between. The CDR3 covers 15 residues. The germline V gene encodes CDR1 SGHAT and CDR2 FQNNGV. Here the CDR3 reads CASSVGTSEGRTQYF. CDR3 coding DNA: TGTGCCAGCTCCGTCGGGACTTCTGAAGGTCGGACCCAGTACTTC.

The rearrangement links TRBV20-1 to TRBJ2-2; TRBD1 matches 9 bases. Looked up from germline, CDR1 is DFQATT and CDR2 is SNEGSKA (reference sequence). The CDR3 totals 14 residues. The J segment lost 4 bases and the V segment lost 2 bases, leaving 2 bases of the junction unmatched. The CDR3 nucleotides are TGCAGTGCTAGAACGACAGGGGGCACCGGGGAGCTGTTTTTT. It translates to CSARTTGGTGELFF.

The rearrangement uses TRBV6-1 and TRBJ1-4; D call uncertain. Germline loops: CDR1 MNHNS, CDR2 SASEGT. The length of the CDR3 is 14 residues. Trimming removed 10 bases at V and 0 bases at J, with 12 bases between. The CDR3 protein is CATQIGATNEKLFF. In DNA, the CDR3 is TGTGCCACCCAAATCGGGGCAACTAATGAAAAACTGTTTTTT.

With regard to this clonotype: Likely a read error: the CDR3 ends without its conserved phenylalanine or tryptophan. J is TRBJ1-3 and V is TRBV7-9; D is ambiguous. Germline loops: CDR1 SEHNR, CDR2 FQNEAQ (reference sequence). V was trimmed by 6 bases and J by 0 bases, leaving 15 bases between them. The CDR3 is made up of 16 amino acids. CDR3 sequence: CASRSFPSPSGNTIYV. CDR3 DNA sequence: TGTGCCAGCAGATCATTCCCGAGTCCCTCTGGAAACACCATATATGTT.

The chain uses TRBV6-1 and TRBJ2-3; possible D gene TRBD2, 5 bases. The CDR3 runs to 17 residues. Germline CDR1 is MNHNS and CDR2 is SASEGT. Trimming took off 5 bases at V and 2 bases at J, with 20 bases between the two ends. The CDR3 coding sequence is TGTGCCAGCAGTACCTCTATTACTAGAGAGAACACAGATACGCAGTATTTT. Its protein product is CASSTSITRENTDTQYF.

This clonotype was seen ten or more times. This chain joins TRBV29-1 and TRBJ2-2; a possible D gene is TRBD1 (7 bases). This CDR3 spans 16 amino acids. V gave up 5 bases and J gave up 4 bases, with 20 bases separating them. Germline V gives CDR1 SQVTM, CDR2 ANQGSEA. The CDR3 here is CSVRRRGTEPTGELFF. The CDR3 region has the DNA TGCAGCGTTAGAAGGAGGGGGACAGAACCCACCGGGGAGCTGTTTTTT.